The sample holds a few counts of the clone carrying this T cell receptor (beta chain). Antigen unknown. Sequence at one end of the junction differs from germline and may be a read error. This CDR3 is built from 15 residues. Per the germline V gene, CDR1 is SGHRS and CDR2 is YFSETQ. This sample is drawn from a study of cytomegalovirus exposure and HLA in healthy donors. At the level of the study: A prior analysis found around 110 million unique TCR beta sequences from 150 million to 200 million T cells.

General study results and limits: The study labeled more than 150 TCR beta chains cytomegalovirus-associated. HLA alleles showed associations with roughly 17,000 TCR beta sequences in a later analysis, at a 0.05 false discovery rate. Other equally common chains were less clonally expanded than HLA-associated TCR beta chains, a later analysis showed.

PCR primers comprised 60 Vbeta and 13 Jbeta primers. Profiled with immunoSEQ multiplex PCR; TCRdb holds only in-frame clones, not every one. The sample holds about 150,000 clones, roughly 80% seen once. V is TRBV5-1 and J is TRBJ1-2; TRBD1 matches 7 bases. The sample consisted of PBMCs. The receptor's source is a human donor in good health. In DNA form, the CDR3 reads TGCGCCAGCAGGTTTAACCTAGACAGGGTTTATGGCTACCCCTTC. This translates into CASRFNLDRVYGYPF.